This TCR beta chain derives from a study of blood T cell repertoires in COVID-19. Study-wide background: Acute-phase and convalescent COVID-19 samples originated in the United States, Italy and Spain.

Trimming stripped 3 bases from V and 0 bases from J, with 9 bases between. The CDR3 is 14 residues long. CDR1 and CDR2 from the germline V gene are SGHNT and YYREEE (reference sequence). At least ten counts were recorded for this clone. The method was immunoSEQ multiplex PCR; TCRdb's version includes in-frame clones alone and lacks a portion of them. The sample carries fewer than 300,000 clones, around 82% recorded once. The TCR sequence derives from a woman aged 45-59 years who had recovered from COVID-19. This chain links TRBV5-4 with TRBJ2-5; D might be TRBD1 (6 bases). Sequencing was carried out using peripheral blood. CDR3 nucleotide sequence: TGTGCCAGCAGCTCGGGGACAAACCAAGAGACCCAGTACTTC. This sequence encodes CASSSGTNQETQYF.